The sample holds one count of the clone carrying this T cell receptor beta chain. This sample is part of a study of shared clonotypes between healthy human individuals. Nashville, Tennessee was home to all donors, who were Caucasian adults. Generated by immunoSEQ multiplex PCR, the TCRdb table keeps only in-frame clones and is missing some. The sample has roughly 510,000 clones, over 75% seen once. Sequencing was done on a sample of PBMCs. The TCR was taken from a middle-aged woman in good health. Some clones in this sample may be carry-over from other donors' samples.

The CDR3 is CASSRTGQETQYF. The DNA of the CDR3 is TGTGCCAGCAGCCGGACAGGCCAAGAGACCCAGTACTTC. This chain uses TRBV5-6 with TRBJ2-5; 7 positions agree with TRBD1. The V gene end was trimmed by 4 bases and the J gene end by 1 base; junction bases not matched to a gene: 1. The CDR3 has 13 amino acids. CDR1 SGHDT and CDR2 YYEEEE come from the germline V gene.